The rows below give T cell receptor beta chains drawn from one sample of a study of cytomegalovirus exposure and HLA in healthy donors. Sequencing was performed with immunoSEQ multiplex PCR; in TCRdb, only in-frame clones are kept and a portion is missing. Counted here are approximately 150,000 clones, roughly 66% occurring once; the ten biggest clones make up around 1.6%. Sequenced sample: PBMCs. These TCRs come from a woman between 18 and 29 years old in good health and CMV-seronegative. CDR3s include the opening cysteine and the closing phenylalanine or tryptophan. Fields, in order: clone size, J gene, V gene, D gene, CDR3 protein, CDR3 DNA. D genes are given only for firm matches. Some rows have no size entry. The others give once, few or many, or a class for an expanded clone.

>NA|TRBJ2-5|TRBV6-6|NA
CASSYSGAGETQYF
TGTGCCAGCAGTTACTCCGGAGCAGGGGAGACCCAGTACTTC
>NA|TRBJ2-7|TRBV19|TRBD1
CASSQGTGGYYEQYF
TGTGCCAGTAGCCAAGGGACAGGGGGCTACTACGAGCAGTACTTC
>few|TRBJ2-1|TRBV27|NA
CASSLGSPLVNEQFF
TGTGCCAGCAGTTTAGGCTCCCCACTAGTCAATGAGCAGTTCTTC
>NA|TRBJ2-3|TRBV7-8|TRBD2
CASSLTSGGPADTQYF
TGTGCCAGCAGCTTGACTAGCGGGGGCCCCGCAGATACGCAGTATTTT
>NA|TRBJ2-1|TRBV7-2|TRBD2
CASSSTSVRAFF
TGTGCCAGCAGCTCCACTAGCGTGCGCGCATTCTTC
>NA|TRBJ2-7|TRBV28|NA
CAIHDSSASYEQYF
TGTGCCATCCACGACAGCTCAGCCTCCTACGAGCAGTACTTC
>NA|TRBJ2-3|TRBV13|NA
CASSPQSYTDTQYF
TGTGCCAGCAGCCCACAGTCTTACACAGATACGCAGTATTTT
>NA|TRBJ2-5|TRBV2|NA
CASSPGLTRQETQYF
TGTGCCAGCAGTCCGGGACTGACTCGCCAAGAGACCCAGTACTTC
>few|TRBJ1-6|TRBV6-6|NA
CASRTGGNYNSPLHF
TGTGCCAGTAGGACGGGAGGAAACTATAATTCACCCCTCCACTTT
>NA|TRBJ1-5|TRBV4-3|NA
CASSQSYRGLGGYQPQHF
TGCGCCAGCAGCCAGAGCTATCGGGGGTTGGGGGGGTATCAGCCCCAGCATTTT
>NA|TRBJ1-1|TRBV7-9|NA
CASSLMSRGDEAFF
TGTGCCAGCAGCTTAATGTCCCGGGGAGATGAAGCTTTCTTT
>NA|TRBJ2-5|TRBV10-3|NA
CAIRANSNQETQYF
TGTGCCATCAGGGCTAATAGCAATCAAGAGACCCAGTACTTC
>few|TRBJ2-7|TRBV18|TRBD1
CASSPGGQGGNEQYF
TGTGCCAGCTCACCAGGCGGACAGGGGGGAAACGAGCAGTACTTC
>NA|TRBJ2-7|TRBV7-2|TRBD2
CASSLGLARYEQYF
TGTGCCAGCAGCTTAGGACTAGCTCGCTACGAGCAGTACTTC
>NA|TRBJ1-1|TRBV21-1|NA
CASSPQSKTRGTEAFF
TGTGCCAGCAGCCCCCAAAGTAAAACCCGGGGCACTGAAGCTTTCTTT
>NA|TRBJ2-1|TRBV7-3|TRBD2
CASSLTSPTSGGAGNEQFF
TGTGCCAGCAGCTTAACAAGCCCGACTAGCGGGGGGGCAGGCAATGAGCAGTTCTTC
>NA|TRBJ2-7|TRBV15|NA
CATSKPSYEQYF
TGTGCCACCAGCAAGCCCTCCTACGAGCAGTACTTC
>NA|TRBJ1-1|TRBV27|TRBD1
CASQGGFTEAFF
TGTGCCAGTCAAGGGGGCTTTACTGAAGCTTTCTTT
>NA|TRBJ2-4|TRBV9|TRBD2
CASSESKDGRGGGAKNIQYF
TGTGCCAGCAGCGAGTCCAAAGACGGCAGGGGCGGGGGGGCCAAAAACATTCAGTACTTC
>few|TRBJ1-5|TRBV27|NA
CASRAGATYSNQPQHF
TGTGCCAGCAGAGCGGGGGCCACTTATAGCAATCAGCCCCAGCATTTT
>NA|TRBJ1-4|TRBV7-9|TRBD1
CASSAPLQGGPGGSEKLFF
TGTGCCAGCAGCGCCCCCCTACAGGGGGGCCCTGGGGGAAGTGAAAAACTGTTTTTT
>NA|TRBJ2-5|TRBV7-6|TRBD2
CASSSSSGAGETQYF
TGTGCCAGCAGCTCAAGTAGCGGGGCGGGGGAGACCCAGTACTTC
>NA|TRBJ2-3|TRBV11-2|TRBD2
CASSWGTSDSTDTQYF
TGTGCCAGCAGCTGGGGGACTAGCGATAGCACAGATACGCAGTATTTT
>NA|TRBJ2-2|TRBV7-2|NA
CASSRYTGELFF
TGTGCCAGCAGCCGGTACACCGGGGAGCTGTTTTTT
>NA|TRBJ2-7|TRBV5-5|NA
CASSLGGNSYEQYF
TGTGCCAGCAGCTTGGGTGGCAACTCCTACGAGCAGTACTTC
>NA|TRBJ2-3|TRBV11-3|NA
CASSLLPGADTQYF
TGTGCCAGCAGCTTATTGCCAGGTGCAGATACGCAGTATTTT
>NA|TRBJ2-4|TRBV27|NA
CASSPIRGALAHNIQYF
TGTGCCAGCAGCCCTATCCGGGGGGCCCTGGCCCACAACATTCAGTACTTC
>NA|TRBJ2-5|TRBV14|NA
CASSPGHGWQETQYF
TGTGCCAGCAGCCCTGGACACGGATGGCAAGAGACCCAGTACTTC
>NA|TRBJ2-3|TRBV5-1|NA
CASSLASSTDTQYF
TGCGCCAGCAGCTTGGCGTCTAGCACAGATACGCAGTATTTT
>few|TRBJ2-1|TRBV6-5|NA
CASSYSRGDNEQFF
TGTGCCAGCAGTTACTCCCGAGGTGACAATGAGCAGTTCTTC
>NA|TRBJ1-5|TRBV18|NA
CASSPPQGGNQPQHF
TGTGCCAGCTCACCACCACAGGGAGGCAATCAGCCCCAGCATTTT
>NA|TRBJ2-5|TRBV29-1|NA
CSVVGGGYQETQYF
TGCAGCGTTGTAGGCGGTGGGTACCAAGAGACCCAGTACTTC
>NA|TRBJ2-2|TRBV19|TRBD2
CASSISGLALTGELFF
TGTGCCAGTAGTATATCGGGACTAGCCTTAACCGGGGAGCTGTTTTTT
>few|TRBJ2-7|TRBV5-6|TRBD1
CASLGQGNEQYF
TGTGCCAGCTTGGGACAGGGCAACGAGCAGTACTTC
>once|TRBJ1-1|TRBV10-3|NA
CAAINSHGSGNTEAFF
TGTGCCGCGATAAACTCCCACGGTTCCGGGAACACTGAAGCTTTCTTT
>NA|TRBJ1-1|TRBV10-1|NA
CASSYGHFGGAGTEAFF
TGCGCCAGCAGTTATGGACATTTCGGCGGAGCTGGCACTGAAGCTTTCTTT
>NA|TRBJ1-2|TRBV6-4|NA
CASSDSVASRGGYTF
TGTGCCAGCAGTGACTCAGTTGCGAGCCGGGGTGGCTACACCTTC
>NA|TRBJ1-3|TRBV28|TRBD1
CASSPTGGSSGNTIYF
TGTGCCAGCAGTCCCACAGGGGGTTCCTCTGGAAACACCATATATTTT
>few|TRBJ1-2|TRBV5-4|NA
CASSLAQGNNYGYTF
TGTGCCAGCAGCTTGGCTCAGGGGAATAACTATGGCTACACCTTC
>NA|TRBJ2-7|TRBV7-2|NA
CASRKLDSYEQYF
TGTGCCAGCAGGAAACTTGACTCCTACGAGCAGTACTTC
>NA|TRBJ2-2|TRBV5-1|TRBD2
CASRLSGGLTGELFF
TGCGCCAGCAGACTTAGCGGGGGGCTCACCGGGGAGCTGTTTTTT
>few|TRBJ1-2|TRBV5-1|TRBD1
CASSSDRGGPYGYTF
TGCGCCAGCAGTAGTGACAGGGGCGGCCCCTATGGCTACACCTTC
>NA|TRBJ1-1|TRBV11-1|NA
CASSPRLGSTEAFF
TGTGCCAGCAGCCCCCGTTTAGGGAGCACTGAAGCTTTCTTT
>once|TRBJ1-3|TRBV5-1|TRBD1
CASSAGTAGNTIYF
TGCGCCAGCAGCGCCGGGACAGCTGGAAACACCATATATTTT